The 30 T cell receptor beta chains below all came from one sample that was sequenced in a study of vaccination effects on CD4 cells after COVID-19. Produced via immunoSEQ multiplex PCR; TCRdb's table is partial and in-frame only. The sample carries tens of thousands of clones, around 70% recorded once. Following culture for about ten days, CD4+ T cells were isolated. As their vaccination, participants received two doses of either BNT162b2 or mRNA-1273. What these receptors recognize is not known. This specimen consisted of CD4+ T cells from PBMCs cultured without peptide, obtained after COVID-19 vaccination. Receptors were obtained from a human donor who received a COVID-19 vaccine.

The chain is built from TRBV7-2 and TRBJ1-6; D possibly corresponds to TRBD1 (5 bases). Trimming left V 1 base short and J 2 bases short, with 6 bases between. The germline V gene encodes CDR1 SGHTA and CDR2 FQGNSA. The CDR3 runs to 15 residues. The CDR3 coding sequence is TGTGCCAGCAGCTTAGGAGGGGCCTATAATTCACCCCTCCACTTT. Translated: CASSLGGAYNSPLHF. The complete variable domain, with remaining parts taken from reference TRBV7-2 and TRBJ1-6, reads GAGVSQSPSNKVTEKGKDVELRCDPISGHTALYWYRQSLGQGLEFLIYFQGNSAPDKSGLPSDRFSAERTGGSVSTLTIQRTQQEDSAVYLCASSLGGAYNSPLHFGNGTRLTVT.

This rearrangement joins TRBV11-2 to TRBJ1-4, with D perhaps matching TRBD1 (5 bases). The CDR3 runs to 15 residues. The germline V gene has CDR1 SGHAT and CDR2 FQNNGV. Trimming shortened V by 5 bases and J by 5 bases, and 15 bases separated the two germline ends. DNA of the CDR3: TGTGCCAGCAGCCGTCCCGGGAGGGGCAATGAAAAACTGTTTTTT. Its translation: CASSRPGRGNEKLFF.

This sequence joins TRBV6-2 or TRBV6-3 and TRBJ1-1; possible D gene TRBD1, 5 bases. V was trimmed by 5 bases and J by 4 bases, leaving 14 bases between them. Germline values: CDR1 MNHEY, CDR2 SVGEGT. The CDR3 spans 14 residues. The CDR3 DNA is TGTGCCAGCAGTAAGCAATCAGGGATCACTGAAGCTTTCTTT. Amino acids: CASSKQSGITEAFF.

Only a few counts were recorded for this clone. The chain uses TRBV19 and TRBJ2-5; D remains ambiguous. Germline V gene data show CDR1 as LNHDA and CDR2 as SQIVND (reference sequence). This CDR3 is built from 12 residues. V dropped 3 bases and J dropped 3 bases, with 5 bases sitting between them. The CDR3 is CASSIPKETQYF. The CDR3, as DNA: TGTGCCAGTAGTATCCCAAAAGAGACCCAGTACTTC.

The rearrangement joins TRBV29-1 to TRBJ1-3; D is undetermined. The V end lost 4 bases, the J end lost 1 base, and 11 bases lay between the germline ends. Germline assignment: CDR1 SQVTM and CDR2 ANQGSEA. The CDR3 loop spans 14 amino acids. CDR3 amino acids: CSVVRTDSGNTIYF. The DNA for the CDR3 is TGCAGCGTTGTTAGGACGGATTCTGGAAACACCATATATTTT.

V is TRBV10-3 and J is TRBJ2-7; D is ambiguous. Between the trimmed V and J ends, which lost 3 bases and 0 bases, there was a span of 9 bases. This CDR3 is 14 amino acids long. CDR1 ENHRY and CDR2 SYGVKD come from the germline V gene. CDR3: CAISDRLGSYEQYV. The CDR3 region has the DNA TGTGCCATCAGTGATAGACTTGGCTCCTACGAGCAGTACGTC.

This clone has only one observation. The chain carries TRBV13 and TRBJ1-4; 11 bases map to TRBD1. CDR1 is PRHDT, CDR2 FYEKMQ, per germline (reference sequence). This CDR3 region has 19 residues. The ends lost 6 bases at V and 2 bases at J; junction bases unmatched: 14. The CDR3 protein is CASSRRGDRGTKTNEKLFF. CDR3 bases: TGTGCCAGCAGTCGACGAGGGGACAGGGGGACAAAGACTAATGAAAAACTGTTTTTT.

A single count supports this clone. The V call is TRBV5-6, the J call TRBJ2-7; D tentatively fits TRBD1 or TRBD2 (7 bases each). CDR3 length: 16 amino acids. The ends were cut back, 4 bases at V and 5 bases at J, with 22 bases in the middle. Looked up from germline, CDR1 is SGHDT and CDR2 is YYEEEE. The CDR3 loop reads CASSGGGGDWRNEQYV. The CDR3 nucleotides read TGTGCCAGCAGCGGGGGAGGGGGCGATTGGAGGAACGAGCAGTACGTC.

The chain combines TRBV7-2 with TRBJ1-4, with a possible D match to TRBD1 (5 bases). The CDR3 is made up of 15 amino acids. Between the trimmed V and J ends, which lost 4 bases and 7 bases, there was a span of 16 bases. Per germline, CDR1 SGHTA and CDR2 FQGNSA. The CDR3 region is CASSYVGVMSEKLFF. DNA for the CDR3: TGTGCCAGCAGCTACGTGGGGGTGATGAGTGAAAAACTGTTTTTT.

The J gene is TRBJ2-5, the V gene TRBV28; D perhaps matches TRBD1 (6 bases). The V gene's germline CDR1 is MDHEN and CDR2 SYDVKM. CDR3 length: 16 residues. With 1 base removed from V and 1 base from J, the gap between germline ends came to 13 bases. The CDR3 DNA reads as TGTGCCAGCAGTTTATTGGGGGCACAGACCCAAGAGACCCAGTACTTC. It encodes CASSLLGAQTQETQYF.

CDR3 in DNA: TGTGCCAGCAGCCAAATCGGGGGAATCTATGGCTACACCTTC. Its translation: CASSQIGGIYGYTF. V and J are TRBV3-1 (or the pseudogene TRBV3-2) and TRBJ1-2; possibly TRBD1 for D (5 bases). Trimming took off 2 bases at V and 4 bases at J, with 11 bases between the two ends. The germline V gene has CDR1 LGHDT and CDR2 YNNKEL (reference sequence). CDR3 length: 14 amino acids.

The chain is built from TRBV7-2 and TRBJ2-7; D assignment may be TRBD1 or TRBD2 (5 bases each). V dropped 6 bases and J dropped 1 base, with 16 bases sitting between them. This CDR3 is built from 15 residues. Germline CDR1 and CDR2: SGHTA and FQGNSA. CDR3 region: CASSSTAGRSYEQYV. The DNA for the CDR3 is TGTGCCAGCAGTTCCACTGCAGGGAGATCCTACGAGCAGTACGTC.

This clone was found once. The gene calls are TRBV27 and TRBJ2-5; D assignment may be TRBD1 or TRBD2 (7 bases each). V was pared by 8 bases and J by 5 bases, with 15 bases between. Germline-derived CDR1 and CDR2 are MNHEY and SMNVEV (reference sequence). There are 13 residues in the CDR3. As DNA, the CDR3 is TGTGCCAGCGGTAGACAGGGAGGGGAGACCCAGTACTTC. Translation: CASGRQGGETQYF.

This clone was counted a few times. CDR3 sequence: CASSQNSGMVYEQFF. In nucleotides, the CDR3 is TGTGCCAGCAGCCAAAATTCGGGGATGGTCTATGAGCAGTTCTTC. This chain joins TRBV3-1 (or the pseudogene TRBV3-2) and TRBJ2-1; D is perhaps TRBD2 (5 bases). Germline values: CDR1 LGHDT, CDR2 YNNKEL (reference sequence). Trimming took 2 bases from V and 8 from J, leaving 16 bases between them. The CDR3 runs 15 residues.

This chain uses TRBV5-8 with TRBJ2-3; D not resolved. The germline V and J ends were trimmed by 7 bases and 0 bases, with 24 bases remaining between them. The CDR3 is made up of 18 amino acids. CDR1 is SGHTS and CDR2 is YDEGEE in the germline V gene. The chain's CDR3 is CASPKGLGDPQSTDTQYF. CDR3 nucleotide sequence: TGTGCCAGCCCCAAGGGATTAGGTGACCCCCAAAGCACAGATACGCAGTATTTT.

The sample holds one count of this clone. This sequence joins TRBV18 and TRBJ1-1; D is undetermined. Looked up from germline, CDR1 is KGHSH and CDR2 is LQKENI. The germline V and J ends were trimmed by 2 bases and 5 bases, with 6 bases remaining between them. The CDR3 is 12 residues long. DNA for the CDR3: TGTGCCAGCTCACCAGGGGTGACTGAAGCTTTCTTT. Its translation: CASSPGVTEAFF. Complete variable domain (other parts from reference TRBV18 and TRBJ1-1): NAGVMQNPRHLVRRRGQEARLRCSPMKGHSHVYWYRQLPEEGLKFMVYLQKENIIDESGMPKERFSAEFPKEGPSILRIQQVVRGDSAAYFCASSPGVTEAFFGQGTRLTVV.

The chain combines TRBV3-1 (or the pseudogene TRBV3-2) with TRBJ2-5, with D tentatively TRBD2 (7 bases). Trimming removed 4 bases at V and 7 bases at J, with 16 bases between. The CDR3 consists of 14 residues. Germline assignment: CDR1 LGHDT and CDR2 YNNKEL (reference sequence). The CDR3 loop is CASSPVGGRLTQYF. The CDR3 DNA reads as TGTGCCAGCAGCCCGGTGGGGGGGCGCTTGACCCAGTACTTC.

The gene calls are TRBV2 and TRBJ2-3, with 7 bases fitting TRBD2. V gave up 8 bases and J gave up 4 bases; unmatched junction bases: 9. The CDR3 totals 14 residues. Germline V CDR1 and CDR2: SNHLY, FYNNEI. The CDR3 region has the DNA TGTGCCAGCGAAAGAGCGGGGACCGCAGATACGCAGTATTTT. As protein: CASERAGTADTQYF.

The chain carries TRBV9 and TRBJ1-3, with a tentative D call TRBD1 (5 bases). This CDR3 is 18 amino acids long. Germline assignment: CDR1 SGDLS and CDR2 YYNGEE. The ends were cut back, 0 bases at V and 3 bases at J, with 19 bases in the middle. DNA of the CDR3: TGTGCCAGCAGCGTAGGGGTTGATCGGCAGGGTGGTGGAAACACCATATATTTT. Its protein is CASSVGVDRQGGGNTIYF.

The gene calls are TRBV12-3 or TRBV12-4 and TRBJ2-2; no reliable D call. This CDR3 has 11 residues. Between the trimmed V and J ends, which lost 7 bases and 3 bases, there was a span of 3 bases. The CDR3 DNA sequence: TGTGCCAGCACATACACCGGGGAGCTGTTTTTT. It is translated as CASTYTGELFF.

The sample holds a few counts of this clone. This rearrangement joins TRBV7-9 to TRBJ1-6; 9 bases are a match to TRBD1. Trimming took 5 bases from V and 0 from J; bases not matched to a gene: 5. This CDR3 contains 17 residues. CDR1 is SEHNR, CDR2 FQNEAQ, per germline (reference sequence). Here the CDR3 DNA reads TGTGCCAGCAGCATGGGACAGGGCAGCTCCTATAATTCACCCCTCCACTTT. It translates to CASSMGQGSSYNSPLHF.

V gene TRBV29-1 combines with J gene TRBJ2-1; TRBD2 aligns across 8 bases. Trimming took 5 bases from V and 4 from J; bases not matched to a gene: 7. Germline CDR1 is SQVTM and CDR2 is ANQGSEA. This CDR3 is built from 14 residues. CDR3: CSVQRGTSYNEQFF. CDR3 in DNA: TGCAGCGTTCAGCGGGGGACCTCGTACAATGAGCAGTTCTTC.

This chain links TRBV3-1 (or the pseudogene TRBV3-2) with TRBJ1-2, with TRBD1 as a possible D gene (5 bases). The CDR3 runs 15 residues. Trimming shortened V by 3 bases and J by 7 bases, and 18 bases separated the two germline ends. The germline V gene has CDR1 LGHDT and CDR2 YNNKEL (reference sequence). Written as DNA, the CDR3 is TGTGCCAGCAGCCACCGGGACCCAGGGCGTAGTGGCTACACCTTC. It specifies CASSHRDPGRSGYTF.

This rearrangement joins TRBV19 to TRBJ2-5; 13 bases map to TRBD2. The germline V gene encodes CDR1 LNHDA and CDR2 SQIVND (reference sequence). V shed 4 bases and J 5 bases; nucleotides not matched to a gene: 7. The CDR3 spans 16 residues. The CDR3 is CASSTGTSGVGETQYF. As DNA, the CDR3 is TGTGCCAGTAGTACCGGGACTAGCGGGGTCGGGGAGACCCAGTACTTC.

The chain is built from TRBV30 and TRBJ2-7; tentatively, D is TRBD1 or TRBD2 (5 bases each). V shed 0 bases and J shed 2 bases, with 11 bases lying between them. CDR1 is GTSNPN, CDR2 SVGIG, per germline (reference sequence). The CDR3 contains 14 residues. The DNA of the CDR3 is TGTGCCTGGAGTGTGGCAGGGAGAGCCTACGAGCAGTACGTC. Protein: CAWSVAGRAYEQYV.

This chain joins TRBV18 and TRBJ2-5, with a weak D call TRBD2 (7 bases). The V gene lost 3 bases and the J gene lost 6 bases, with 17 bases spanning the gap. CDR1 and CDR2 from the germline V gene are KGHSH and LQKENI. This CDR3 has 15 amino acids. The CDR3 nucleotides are TGTGCCAGCTCACCGCCGGGGGGCCTCCAGAAGACCCAGTACTTC. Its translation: CASSPPGGLQKTQYF. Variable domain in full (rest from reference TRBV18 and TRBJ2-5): NAGVMQNPRHLVRRRGQEARLRCSPMKGHSHVYWYRQLPEEGLKFMVYLQKENIIDESGMPKERFSAEFPKEGPSILRIQQVVRGDSAAYFCASSPPGGLQKTQYFGPGTRLLVL.

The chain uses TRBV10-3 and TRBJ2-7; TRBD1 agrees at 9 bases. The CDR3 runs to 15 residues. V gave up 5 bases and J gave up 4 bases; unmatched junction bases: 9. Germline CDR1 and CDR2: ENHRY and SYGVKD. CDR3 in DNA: TGTGCCATCAGTCAAACAGGGGGCGATAGGTACGAGCAGTACGTC. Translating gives CAISQTGGDRYEQYV.

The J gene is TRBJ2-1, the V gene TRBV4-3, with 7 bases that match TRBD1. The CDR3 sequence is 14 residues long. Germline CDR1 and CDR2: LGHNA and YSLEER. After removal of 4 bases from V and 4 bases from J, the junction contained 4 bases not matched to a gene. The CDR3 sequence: CASSRGTAYNEQFF. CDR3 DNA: TGCGCCAGCAGCCGTGGGACAGCATACAATGAGCAGTTCTTC.

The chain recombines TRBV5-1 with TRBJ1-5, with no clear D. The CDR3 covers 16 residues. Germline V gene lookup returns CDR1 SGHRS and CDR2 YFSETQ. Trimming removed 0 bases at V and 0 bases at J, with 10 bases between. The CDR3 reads CASSLDGSYSNQPQHF. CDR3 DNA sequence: TGCGCCAGCAGCTTGGATGGGTCCTATAGCAATCAGCCCCAGCATTTT. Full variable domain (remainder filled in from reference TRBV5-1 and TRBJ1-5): KAGVTQTPRYLIKTRGQQVTLSCSPISGHRSVSWYQQTPGQGLQFLFEYFSETQRNKGNFPGRFSGRQFSNSRSEMNVSTLELGDSALYLCASSLDGSYSNQPQHFGDGTRLSIL.

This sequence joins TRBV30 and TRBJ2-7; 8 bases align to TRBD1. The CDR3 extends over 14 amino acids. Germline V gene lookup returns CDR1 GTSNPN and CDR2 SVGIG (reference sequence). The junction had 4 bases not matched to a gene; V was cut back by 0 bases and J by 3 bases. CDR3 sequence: CAWSVGGQGYEQYV. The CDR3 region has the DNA TGTGCCTGGAGTGTAGGCGGACAGGGCTACGAGCAGTACGTC.